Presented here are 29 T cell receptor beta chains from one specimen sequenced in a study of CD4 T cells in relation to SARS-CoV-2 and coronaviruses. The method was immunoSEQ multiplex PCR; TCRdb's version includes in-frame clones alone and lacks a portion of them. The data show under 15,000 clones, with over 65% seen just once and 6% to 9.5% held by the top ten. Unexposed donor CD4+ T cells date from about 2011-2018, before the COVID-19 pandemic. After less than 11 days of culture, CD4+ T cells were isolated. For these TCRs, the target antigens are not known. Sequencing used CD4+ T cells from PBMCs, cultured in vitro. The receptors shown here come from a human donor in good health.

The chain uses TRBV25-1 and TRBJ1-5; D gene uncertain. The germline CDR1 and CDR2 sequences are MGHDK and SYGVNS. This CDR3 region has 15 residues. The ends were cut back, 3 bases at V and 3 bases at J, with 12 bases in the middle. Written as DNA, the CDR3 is TGTGCCAGCAGTGAGGGAAGGAGATCCAATCAGCCCCAGCATTTT. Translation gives CASSEGRRSNQPQHF. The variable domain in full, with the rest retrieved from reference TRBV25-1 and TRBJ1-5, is EADIYQTPRYLVIGTGKKITLECSQTMGHDKMYWYQQDPGMELHLIHYSYGVNSTEKGDLSSESTVSRIRTEHFPLTLESARPSHTSQYLCASSEGRRSNQPQHFGDGTRLSIL.

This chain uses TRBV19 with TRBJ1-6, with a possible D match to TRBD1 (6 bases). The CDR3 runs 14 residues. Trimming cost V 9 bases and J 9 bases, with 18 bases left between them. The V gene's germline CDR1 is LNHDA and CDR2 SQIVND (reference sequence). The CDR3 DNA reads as TGTGCCAGCAACCGCCTAGGACAGCCTTCACCCCTCCACTTT. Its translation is CASNRLGQPSPLHF.

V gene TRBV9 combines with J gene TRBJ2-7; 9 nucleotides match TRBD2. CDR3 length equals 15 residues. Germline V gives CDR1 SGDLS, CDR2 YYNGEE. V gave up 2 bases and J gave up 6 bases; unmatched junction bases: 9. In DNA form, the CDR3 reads TGTGCCAGCAGCGTCGGGCGGGAGGGCCTTTCCGAGCAGTACTTC. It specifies CASSVGREGLSEQYF.

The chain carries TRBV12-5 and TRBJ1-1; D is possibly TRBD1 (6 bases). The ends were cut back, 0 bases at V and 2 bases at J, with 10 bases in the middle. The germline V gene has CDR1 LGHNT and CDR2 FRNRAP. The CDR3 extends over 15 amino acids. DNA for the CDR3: TGTGCTAGTGGTTTGGTACAGGGTCATAACACTGAAGCTTTCTTT. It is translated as CASGLVQGHNTEAFF.

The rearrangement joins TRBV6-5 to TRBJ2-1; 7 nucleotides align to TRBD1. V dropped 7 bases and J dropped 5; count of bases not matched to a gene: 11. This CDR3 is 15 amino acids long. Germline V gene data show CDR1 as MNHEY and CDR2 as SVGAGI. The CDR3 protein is CASTWARDSNNEQFF. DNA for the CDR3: TGTGCCAGCACCTGGGCCCGGGACAGTAACAATGAGCAGTTCTTC.

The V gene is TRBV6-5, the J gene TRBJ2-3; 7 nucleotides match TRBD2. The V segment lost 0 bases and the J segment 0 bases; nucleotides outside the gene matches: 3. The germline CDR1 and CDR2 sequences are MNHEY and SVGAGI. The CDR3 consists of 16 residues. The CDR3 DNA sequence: TGTGCCAGCAGTTACTCGTCGACTAGCAGCACAGATACGCAGTATTTT. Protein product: CASSYSSTSSTDTQYF.

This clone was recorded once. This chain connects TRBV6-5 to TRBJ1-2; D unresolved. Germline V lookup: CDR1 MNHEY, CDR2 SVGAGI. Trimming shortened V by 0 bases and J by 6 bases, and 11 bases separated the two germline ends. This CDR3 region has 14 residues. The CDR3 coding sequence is TGTGCCAGCAGTTACTCACAGTCCGCTAATGGCTACACCTTC. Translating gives CASSYSQSANGYTF.

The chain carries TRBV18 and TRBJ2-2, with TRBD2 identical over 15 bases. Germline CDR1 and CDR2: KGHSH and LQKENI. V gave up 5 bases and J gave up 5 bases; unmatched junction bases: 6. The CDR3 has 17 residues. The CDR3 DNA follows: TGTGCCAGCTCAAGACCGGGACTAGCGGGAGGAACCGGGGAGCTGTTTTTT. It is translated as CASSRPGLAGGTGELFF.

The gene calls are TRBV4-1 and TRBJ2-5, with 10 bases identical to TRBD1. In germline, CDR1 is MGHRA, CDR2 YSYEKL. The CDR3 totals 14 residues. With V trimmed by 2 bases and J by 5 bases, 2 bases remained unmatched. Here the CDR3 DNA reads TGCGCCAGCAGCCAACCGGGACAGGGGGAGACCCAGTACTTC. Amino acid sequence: CASSQPGQGETQYF.

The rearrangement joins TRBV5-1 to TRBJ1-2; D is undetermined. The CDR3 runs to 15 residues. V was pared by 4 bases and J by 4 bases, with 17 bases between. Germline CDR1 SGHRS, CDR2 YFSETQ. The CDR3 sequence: CASSIAPTSSYGYTF. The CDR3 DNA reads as TGCGCCAGCAGCATCGCCCCGACATCCTCCTATGGCTACACCTTC.

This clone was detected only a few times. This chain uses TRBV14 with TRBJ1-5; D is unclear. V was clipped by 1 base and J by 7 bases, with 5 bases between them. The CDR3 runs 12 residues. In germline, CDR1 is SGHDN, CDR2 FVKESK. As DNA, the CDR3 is TGTGCCAGCAGCCAAGGTCCCCAGCCCCAGCATTTT. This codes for CASSQGPQPQHF.

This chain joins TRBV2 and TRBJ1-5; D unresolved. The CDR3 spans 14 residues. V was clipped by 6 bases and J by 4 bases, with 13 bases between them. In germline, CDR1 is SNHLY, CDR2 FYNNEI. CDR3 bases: TGTGCCAGCAGGACCGACCGGGCGAATCAGCCCCAGCATTTT. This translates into CASRTDRANQPQHF. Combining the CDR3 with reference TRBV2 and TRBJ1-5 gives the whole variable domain EPEVTQTPSHQVTQMGQEVILRCVPISNHLYFYWYRQILGQKVEFLVSFYNNEISEKSEIFDDQFSVERPDGSNFTLKIRSTKLEDSAMYFCASRTDRANQPQHFGDGTRLSIL.

CDR3 bases: TGTGCCAGCAGCCAGTACACGGACGGGAGAAACACCATATATTTT. It yields the protein CASSQYTDGRNTIYF. The chain uses TRBV4-2 and TRBJ1-3; unclear D gene. The CDR3 covers 15 residues. The ends were cut back, 3 bases at V and 5 bases at J, with 14 bases in the middle. The germline CDR1 and CDR2 sequences are LGHNA and YNFKEQ.

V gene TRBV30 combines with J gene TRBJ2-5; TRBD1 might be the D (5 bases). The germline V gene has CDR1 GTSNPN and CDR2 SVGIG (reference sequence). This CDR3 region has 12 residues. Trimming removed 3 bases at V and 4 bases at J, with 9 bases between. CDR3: CAWSERGETQYF. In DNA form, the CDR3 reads TGTGCCTGGAGCGAAAGGGGAGAGACCCAGTACTTC.

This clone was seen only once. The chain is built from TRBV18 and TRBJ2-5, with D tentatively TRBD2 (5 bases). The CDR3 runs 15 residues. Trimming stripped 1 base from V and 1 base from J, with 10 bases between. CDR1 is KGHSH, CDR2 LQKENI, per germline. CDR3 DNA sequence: TGTGCCAGCTCACCACTGTTGACTACCCAAGAGACCCAGTACTTC. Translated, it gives CASSPLLTTQETQYF.

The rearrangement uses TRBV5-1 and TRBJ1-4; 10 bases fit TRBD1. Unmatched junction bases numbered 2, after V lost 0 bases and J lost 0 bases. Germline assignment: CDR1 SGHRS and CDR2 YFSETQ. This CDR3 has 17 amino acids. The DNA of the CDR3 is TGCGCCAGCAGCTTGGTCGGACAGGGGGCAACTAATGAAAAACTGTTTTTT. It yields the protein CASSLVGQGATNEKLFF.

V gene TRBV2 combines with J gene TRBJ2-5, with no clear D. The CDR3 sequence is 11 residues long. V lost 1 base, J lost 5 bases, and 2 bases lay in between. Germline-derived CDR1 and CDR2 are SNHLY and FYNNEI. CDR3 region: CASSEGETQYF. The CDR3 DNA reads TGTGCCAGCAGTGAAGGGGAGACCCAGTACTTC.

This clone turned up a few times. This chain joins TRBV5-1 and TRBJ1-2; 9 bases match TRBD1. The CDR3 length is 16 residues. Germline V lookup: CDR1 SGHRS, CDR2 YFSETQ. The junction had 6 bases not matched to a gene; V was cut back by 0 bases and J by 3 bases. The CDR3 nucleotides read TGCGCCAGCAGCTTGGATACAGGGGGCGTCGACTATGGCTACACCTTC. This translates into CASSLDTGGVDYGYTF.

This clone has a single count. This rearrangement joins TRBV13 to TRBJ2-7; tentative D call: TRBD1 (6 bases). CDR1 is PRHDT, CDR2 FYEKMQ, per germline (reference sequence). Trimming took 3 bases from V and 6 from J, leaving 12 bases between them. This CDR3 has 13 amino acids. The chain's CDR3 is CASSLGPRGEQYF. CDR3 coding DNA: TGTGCCAGCAGCTTGGGACCCAGGGGCGAGCAGTACTTC.

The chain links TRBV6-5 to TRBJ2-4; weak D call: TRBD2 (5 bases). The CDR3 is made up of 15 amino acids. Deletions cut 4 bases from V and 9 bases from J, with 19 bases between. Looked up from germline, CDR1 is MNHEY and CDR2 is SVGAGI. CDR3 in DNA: TGTGCCAGCAGTTCGAGGACTCGGTCTAAGGGCATTCAGTACTTC. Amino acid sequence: CASSSRTRSKGIQYF.

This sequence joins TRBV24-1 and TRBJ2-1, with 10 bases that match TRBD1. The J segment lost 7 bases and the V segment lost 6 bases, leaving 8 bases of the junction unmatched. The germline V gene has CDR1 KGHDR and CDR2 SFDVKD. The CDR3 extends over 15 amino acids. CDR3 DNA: TGTGCCACCAGTCCGGGACAGGGGTGGGAAAATGAGCAGTTCTTC. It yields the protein CATSPGQGWENEQFF.

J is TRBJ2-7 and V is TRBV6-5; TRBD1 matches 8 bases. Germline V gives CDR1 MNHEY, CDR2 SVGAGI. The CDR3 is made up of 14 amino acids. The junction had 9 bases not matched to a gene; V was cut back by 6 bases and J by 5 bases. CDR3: CASSADRGGHEQYF. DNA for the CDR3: TGTGCCAGCAGCGCCGACAGGGGAGGACACGAGCAGTACTTC.

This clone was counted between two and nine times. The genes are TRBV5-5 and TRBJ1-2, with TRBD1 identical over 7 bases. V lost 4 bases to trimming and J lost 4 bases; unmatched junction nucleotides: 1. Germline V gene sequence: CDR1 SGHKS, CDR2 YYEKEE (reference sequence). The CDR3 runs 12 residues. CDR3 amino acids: CASSRDSYGYTF. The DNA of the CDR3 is TGTGCCAGCAGCCGGGACAGCTATGGCTACACCTTC.

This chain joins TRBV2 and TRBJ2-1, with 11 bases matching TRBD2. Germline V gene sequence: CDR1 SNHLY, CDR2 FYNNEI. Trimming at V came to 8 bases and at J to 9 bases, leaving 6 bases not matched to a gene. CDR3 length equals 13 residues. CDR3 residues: CASSVAGGGEQFF. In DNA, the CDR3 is TGTGCCAGCTCGGTAGCGGGAGGGGGTGAGCAGTTCTTC.

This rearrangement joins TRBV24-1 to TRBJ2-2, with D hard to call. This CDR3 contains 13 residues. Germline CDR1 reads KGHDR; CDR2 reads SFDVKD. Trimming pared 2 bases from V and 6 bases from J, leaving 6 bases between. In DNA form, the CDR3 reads TGTGCCACCAGTGATTCCTTATCCGGGGAGCTGTTTTTT. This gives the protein CATSDSLSGELFF.

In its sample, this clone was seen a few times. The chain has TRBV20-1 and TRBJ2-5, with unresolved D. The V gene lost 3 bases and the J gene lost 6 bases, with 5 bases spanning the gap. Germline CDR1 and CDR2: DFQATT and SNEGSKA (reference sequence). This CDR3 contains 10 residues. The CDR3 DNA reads TGCAGTGCTAGCCGGCAGACCCAGTACTTC. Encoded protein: CSASRQTQYF.

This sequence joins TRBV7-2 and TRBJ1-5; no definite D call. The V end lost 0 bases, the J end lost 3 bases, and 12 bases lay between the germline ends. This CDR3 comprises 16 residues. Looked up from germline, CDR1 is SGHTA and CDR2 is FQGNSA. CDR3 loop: CASSLASVHLNQPQHF. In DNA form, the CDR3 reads TGTGCCAGCAGCTTAGCGTCCGTACATCTCAATCAGCCCCAGCATTTT.

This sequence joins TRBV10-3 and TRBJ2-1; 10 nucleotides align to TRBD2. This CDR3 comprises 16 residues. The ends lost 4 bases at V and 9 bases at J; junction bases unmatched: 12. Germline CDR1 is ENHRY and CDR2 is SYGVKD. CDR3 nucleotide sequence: TGTGCCATCAGTGGTACCACTAGCGGGATAGGTGGTGAGCAGTTCTTC. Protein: CAISGTTSGIGGEQFF.

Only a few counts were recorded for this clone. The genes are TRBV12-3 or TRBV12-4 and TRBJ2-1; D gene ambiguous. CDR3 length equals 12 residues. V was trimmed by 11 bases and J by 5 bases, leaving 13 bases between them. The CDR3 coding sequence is TGTGCCCTTTTATTGCGGAACAATGAGCAGTTCTTC. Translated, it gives CALLLRNNEQFF.